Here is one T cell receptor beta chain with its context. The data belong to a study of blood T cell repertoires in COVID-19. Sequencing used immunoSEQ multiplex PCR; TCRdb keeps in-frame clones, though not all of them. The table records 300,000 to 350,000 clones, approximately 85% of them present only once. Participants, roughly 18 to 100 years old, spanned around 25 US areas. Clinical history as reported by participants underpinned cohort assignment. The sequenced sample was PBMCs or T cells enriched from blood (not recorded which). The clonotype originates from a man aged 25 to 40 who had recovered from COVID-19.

The CDR3 region has the DNA TGTGCCAGCAGTTTGGGACGACAGGGGTCCAATGAGCAGTTCTTC. It codes for CASSLGRQGSNEQFF. V gene TRBV6-5 combines with J gene TRBJ2-1; 8 nucleotides align to TRBD1. Per the germline V gene, CDR1 is MNHEY and CDR2 is SVGAGI. The V and J ends lost 4 bases and 6 bases, in that order; junction bases with no gene match: 8. This CDR3 has 15 amino acids.